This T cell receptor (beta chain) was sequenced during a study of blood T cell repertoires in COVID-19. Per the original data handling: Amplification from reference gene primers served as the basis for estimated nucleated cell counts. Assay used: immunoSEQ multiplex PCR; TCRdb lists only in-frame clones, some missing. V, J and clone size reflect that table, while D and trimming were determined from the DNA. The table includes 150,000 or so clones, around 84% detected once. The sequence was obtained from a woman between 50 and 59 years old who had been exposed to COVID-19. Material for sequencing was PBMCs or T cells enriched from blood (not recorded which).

CDR3 in amino acids: CATSRDFDSEAFF. CDR3 sequence (DNA): TGTGCCACCAGCAGAGATTTCGACAGTGAAGCTTTCTTT. The chain uses TRBV15 and TRBJ1-1; the D gene is possibly TRBD1 (5 bases). This CDR3 spans 13 amino acids. Germline CDR1 LNHNV, CDR2 YYDKDF (reference sequence). The V and J ends lost 0 bases and 7 bases respectively, with 9 bases between them.